One and the same sample provided the 30 T cell receptor beta chains below, sequenced in a study of T-cell memory formation after mild COVID-19. TCRdb redid the calling of the 5' RACE reads with MiXCR, one entry per CDR3 protein. The table has about 360,000 distinct CDR3 sequences, around an eighth seen once. Sequenced material: PBMCs or a T cell subset sorted from them (not recorded which). The receptors originated from a young man who had mild COVID-19 (a few samples of this study predate the infection). Cell type and time point are not known.

This clonotype was observed a handful of times. The chain links TRBV12-3 or TRBV12-4 to TRBJ2-5, with D perhaps being TRBD1 or TRBD2 (5 bases each). V lost 4 bases and J 0 bases, leaving 12 bases between the germline ends. This CDR3 comprises 15 residues. The CDR3 nucleotides read TGTGCCAGCAGTTGGGACGATCCGTACCAAGAGACCCAGTACTTC. This encodes CASSWDDPYQETQYF.

The chain uses TRBV7-9 and TRBJ1-1; no definite D call. The V gene's germline CDR1 is SEHNR and CDR2 FQNEAQ (reference sequence). The CDR3 extends over 11 amino acids. V lost 5 bases and J lost 9, with 10 bases in between. The DNA of the CDR3 is TGTGCCAGCAGCCTAGGAAAGCAAGCTTTCTTT. Translating it yields CASSLGKQAFF.

The table lists this clonotype with a few counts. The CDR3 does not end in the conserved phenylalanine or tryptophan, so this is likely a read error. No DNA is shown, since the ends of the CDR3 on it are uncertain; the CDR3 is the one TCRdb lists. The V call is TRBV28, the J call TRBJ2-3; the tabulated D call, TRBD1, remains unverified against the DNA. From germline, CDR1 is MDHEN and CDR2 SYDVKM. The CDR3 is 13 residues long, ends included. This CDR3 reads CASSPDSFWGLPS.

This clonotype was counted a few times. The chain carries TRBV27 and TRBJ1-6; 7 positions match TRBD1. The germline V gene has CDR1 MNHEY and CDR2 SMNVEV (reference sequence). The junction had 7 bases not matched to a gene; V was cut back by 4 bases and J by 4 bases. The CDR3 spans 16 residues. The CDR3 nucleotides are TGTGCCAGCAGTTCCTTGGCAGGGGGGTATAATTCACCCCTCCACTTT. This gives the protein CASSSLAGGYNSPLHF.

Points on this clonotype: One end of the junction does not line up with germline, which may come from a read error. The chain uses TRBV7-3 and TRBJ2-1, with TRBD2 matching over 13 bases. The CDR3 extends over 15 amino acids. CDR1 is SGHTA and CDR2 is FQGTGA in the germline V gene. This chain's CDR3 is CASSPLAGGNNEKFF. CDR3 nucleotide sequence: TGTGCCAGCAGCCCACTAGCGGGGGGGAACAATGAGAAGTTCTTC.

The chain joins TRBV29-1 to TRBJ2-1; 11 bases are a match to TRBD1. Trimming removed 5 bases from V and 4 bases from J; junction bases left unmatched: 4. The CDR3 is 14 amino acids. From germline, CDR1 is SQVTM and CDR2 ANQGSEA. CDR3 nucleotides: TGCAGCGTTACTGGGACAGGGGGGTACAATGAGCAGTTCTTC. It translates to CSVTGTGGYNEQFF.

The chain recombines TRBV10-3 with TRBJ2-1, with 9 bases that match TRBD1. The V and J ends lost 6 bases and 0 bases, in that order; junction bases with no gene match: 3. Germline CDR1 ENHRY, CDR2 SYGVKD. The CDR3 loop spans 15 amino acids. The CDR3 bases are TGTGCCATCAGCCGACAGGGGGGCTCCTACAATGAGCAGTTCTTC. Translated: CAISRQGGSYNEQFF.

This clonotype was found many times. This chain joins TRBV4-1 and TRBJ1-1, with TRBD1 as a possible D gene (5 bases). CDR3 length: 17 residues. V was pared by 3 bases and J by 0 bases, with 17 bases between. Germline CDR1 and CDR2: MGHRA and YSYEKL. This chain's CDR3 is CASSHVPGRRMNTEAFF. CDR3 nucleotide sequence: TGCGCCAGCAGCCATGTGCCGGGACGGCGGATGAACACTGAAGCTTTCTTT.

This chain connects TRBV6-2 or TRBV6-3 to TRBJ1-6; D is uncertain. Deletions cut 2 bases from V and 0 bases from J, with 5 bases between. The CDR3 contains 15 residues. Germline V CDR1 and CDR2: MNHEY, SVGEGT. The CDR3 sequence is CASSYVSSYNSPLHF. The CDR3 region has the DNA TGTGCCAGCAGTTACGTGAGCTCCTATAATTCACCCCTCCACTTT.

The chain joins TRBV10-3 to TRBJ1-4; D is uncertain. CDR3 length: 16 residues. CDR1 is ENHRY and CDR2 is SYGVKD in the germline V gene. Trimming stripped 0 bases from V and 4 bases from J, with 12 bases between. CDR3 region: CAISESAKVYNEKLFF. Here the CDR3 DNA reads TGTGCCATCAGTGAGTCGGCTAAAGTATATAATGAAAAACTGTTTTTT.

The chain joins TRBV12-3 or TRBV12-4 to TRBJ2-3, with 10 nucleotides matching TRBD1. With V trimmed by 5 bases and J by 6 bases, 8 bases remained unmatched. The CDR3 has 15 amino acids. The CDR3 is CASSRRDRGYDTQYF. The CDR3 nucleotides are TGTGCCAGCAGTCGCCGGGACAGGGGTTATGATACGCAGTATTTT.

The J gene is TRBJ2-7, the V gene TRBV28; D may match TRBD1 or TRBD2 (6 bases each). Germline CDR1 and CDR2: MDHEN and SYDVKM. Trimming left V 3 bases short and J 3 bases short, with 21 bases between. This CDR3 spans 17 amino acids. The CDR3 reads CASSFSPGGEKSYEQYV. CDR3 DNA sequence: TGTGCCAGCAGTTTCTCCCCCGGGGGCGAGAAAAGCTACGAGCAGTACGTC.

The genes are TRBV28 and TRBJ2-7; D might be TRBD2 (6 bases). Trimming took 5 bases from V and 0 from J, leaving 14 bases between them. The CDR3 is made up of 15 amino acids. Germline assignment: CDR1 MDHEN and CDR2 SYDVKM. CDR3 amino acids: CASSLGGRSSYEQYF. CDR3 nucleotide sequence: TGTGCCAGCAGTCTTGGGGGGAGGAGCTCCTACGAGCAGTACTTC.

This clonotype was seen a handful of times. V and J are TRBV6-4 and TRBJ2-1; either TRBD1 or TRBD2 may fit D (5 bases each). CDR3 length: 15 residues. V dropped 4 bases and J dropped 3 bases, with 13 bases sitting between them. Germline V gene data show CDR1 as MRHNA and CDR2 as SNTAGT. The CDR3 here is CASSVGQGDYNEQFF. DNA for the CDR3: TGTGCCAGCAGTGTTGGGCAGGGAGACTACAATGAGCAGTTCTTC.

This clonotype has a handful of counts. The CDR3 DNA reads as TGTGCCAGCAGCTTGGCATGGACAGGGAGGCACGAGCAGTACTTC. Its translation: CASSLAWTGRHEQYF. This chain connects TRBV5-4 to TRBJ2-7, with TRBD1 matching over 8 bases. CDR1 is SGHNT, CDR2 YYREEE, per germline (reference sequence). The CDR3 has 15 residues. The trim removed 0 bases at V and 5 bases at J, leaving 7 bases unmatched.

This chain joins TRBV12-3 or TRBV12-4 and TRBJ1-1; D gene unclear. V shed 6 bases and J shed 0 bases, with 5 bases lying between them. This CDR3 has 12 amino acids. CDR3 region: CASSKLNTEAFF. Here the CDR3 DNA reads TGTGCCAGCAGCAAGTTGAACACTGAAGCTTTCTTT.

The chain links TRBV5-1 to TRBJ1-6, with D possibly being TRBD1 (5 bases). V lost 5 bases and J 6 bases, leaving 15 bases between the germline ends. The CDR3 is 15 residues long. Germline V lookup: CDR1 SGHRS, CDR2 YFSETQ. CDR3 loop: CASRDWVRGNSPLHF. The CDR3 bases are TGCGCCAGCAGGGATTGGGTGAGGGGTAATTCACCCCTCCACTTT.

This clonotype was counted a few times. The rearrangement joins TRBV20-1 to TRBJ1-2; D is unclear. Per the germline V gene, CDR1 is DFQATT and CDR2 is SNEGSKA (reference sequence). Trimming pared 7 bases from V and 5 bases from J, leaving 11 bases between. The CDR3 has 11 amino acids. The CDR3 here is CSGGGKYGYTF. In DNA form, the CDR3 reads TGCAGTGGGGGAGGAAAGTATGGCTACACCTTC.

The V gene is TRBV7-9, the J gene TRBJ2-7; perhaps D is TRBD1 or TRBD2 (6 bases each). CDR3 length: 14 residues. The V end was cut by 4 bases, the J end by 2 bases, with 12 bases between. CDR1 is SEHNR, CDR2 FQNEAQ, per germline (reference sequence). The CDR3 loop is CASSWGAGAYEQYF. The DNA for the CDR3 is TGTGCCAGCAGCTGGGGGGCAGGGGCCTACGAGCAGTACTTC.

This clonotype was seen a few times. The genes are TRBV2 and TRBJ2-2; the match to TRBD1 covers 11 bases. Germline lookup yields CDR1 SNHLY and CDR2 FYNNEI. The CDR3 consists of 17 residues. The trim removed 10 bases at V and 0 bases at J, leaving 10 bases unmatched. Here the CDR3 reads CATGQGAYLTNTGELFF. CDR3 in DNA: TGTGCCACCGGACAGGGGGCTTACCTTACGAACACCGGGGAGCTGTTTTTT.

This clonotype showed up just a few times. This rearrangement joins TRBV5-4 to TRBJ1-2; D possibly corresponds to TRBD1 (5 bases). The length of the CDR3 is 12 residues. CDR1 and CDR2 from the germline V gene are SGHNT and YYREEE (reference sequence). V lost 6 bases to trimming and J lost 5 bases, with 11 bases between them. The CDR3 nucleotides read TGTGCCAGCAAGACAGAATTTTATGGCTACACCTTC. This sequence encodes CASKTEFYGYTF.

This clonotype appeared a few times. The chain carries TRBV7-8 and TRBJ1-5; TRBD1 matches at 9 bases. Germline CDR1 SGHVS, CDR2 FQNEAQ. The CDR3 has 16 residues. J lost 4 bases, V lost 4 bases, and 8 bases had no gene match. CDR3 sequence (DNA): TGTGCCAGCAGCTCACAACCGGGACAGGGAAATCAGCCCCAGCATTTT. Its protein product is CASSSQPGQGNQPQHF.

The CDR3 coding sequence is TGTGCCAGCAGCCTCGGGACAGGGGAACCCTACGAGCAGTACGTC. Amino acids: CASSLGTGEPYEQYV. The V call is TRBV12-3 or TRBV12-4, the J call TRBJ2-7, with TRBD1 identical over 10 bases. The CDR3 is made up of 15 amino acids. V lost 6 bases to trimming and J lost 2 bases; unmatched junction nucleotides: 7.

The V and J genes are TRBV5-1 and TRBJ2-7; D not certain. This CDR3 comprises 10 residues. Germline loops: CDR1 SGHRS, CDR2 YFSETQ. The germline V and J ends were trimmed by 6 bases and 2 bases, with 3 bases remaining between them. The DNA for the CDR3 is TGCGCCAGCACCCCCTACGAGCAGTACGTC. Its protein product is CASTPYEQYV.

This clonotype was seen more than once but under ten times. CDR3 residues: CASSQIVGLSEQFF. In nucleotides, the CDR3 is TGCGCCAGCAGCCAAATCGTAGGACTTAGTGAGCAGTTCTTC. The chain links TRBV4-1 to TRBJ2-1, with D possibly being TRBD2 (5 bases). With 2 bases removed from V and 9 bases from J, the gap between germline ends came to 14 bases. CDR1 is MGHRA, CDR2 YSYEKL, per germline. The CDR3 runs to 14 residues.

This clonotype came up many times. This chain links TRBV7-9 with TRBJ2-7; TRBD2 might be the D (6 bases). The germline gives CDR1 SEHNR, CDR2 FQNEAQ (reference sequence). V was clipped by 3 bases and J by 0 bases, with 6 bases between them. This CDR3 is 13 amino acids long. In DNA form, the CDR3 reads TGTGCCAGCAGCTTCGGGAGCTCCTACGAGCAGTACGTC. This translates into CASSFGSSYEQYV.

This clonotype appeared a few times. The chain has TRBV5-1 and TRBJ2-7, with TRBD2 as a possible D gene (7 bases). This CDR3 comprises 13 residues. V lost 0 bases and J lost 6, with 10 bases in between. Per germline, CDR1 SGHRS and CDR2 YFSETQ. The CDR3 reads CASSLEGGLEQYF. The CDR3 nucleotides are TGCGCCAGCAGCTTGGAGGGGGGGCTCGAGCAGTACTTC.

This clonotype was picked up a small number of times. The V call is TRBV10-3, the J call TRBJ2-1, with D tentatively TRBD2 (6 bases). The V and J ends lost 6 bases and 6 bases respectively, with 15 bases between them. Germline V gene lookup returns CDR1 ENHRY and CDR2 SYGVKD. CDR3 size: 14 residues. The CDR3 DNA follows: TGTGCCATCAGCCCGACTAGTAGTGGCAATGAGCAGTTCTTC. This translates into CAISPTSSGNEQFF.

This chain uses TRBV12-3 or TRBV12-4 with TRBJ1-5; no reliable D call. V lost 3 bases and J 7 bases, leaving 7 bases between the germline ends. The CDR3 length is 12 residues. CDR3 sequence reads: CASSLTPQPQHF. For the CDR3, the DNA is TGTGCCAGCAGTTTGACCCCCCAGCCCCAGCATTTT.

The rearrangement joins TRBV4-1 to TRBJ1-2; 7 bases are shared with TRBD1. The germline gives CDR1 MGHRA, CDR2 YSYEKL. Trimming cost V 3 bases and J 4 bases; bases outside gene matches: 11. The CDR3 extends over 16 amino acids. The CDR3, as DNA: TGCGCCAGCAGCCACCCCGGTGAAGGGGGCATCTATGGCTACACCTTC. Translating it yields CASSHPGEGGIYGYTF.